This is a list of T cell receptor beta chains from one sample in a study of neoadjuvant anti-PD-1 for oral cavity cancer. The protocol was immunoSEQ multiplex PCR, while the TCRdb copy is restricted to in-frame clones and leaves out a portion. The profile covers over 13,000 clones, with about three quarters appearing a single time and about 3% taken by the ten largest. The material sequenced was PBMCs, taken after nivolumab (anti-PD-1) treatment. These receptors were collected from a person aged 35 to 85 with oral cavity squamous cell carcinoma. CDR3s include the opening cysteine and the closing phenylalanine or tryptophan. The D gene is left open where the match is weak. Only part of the rows carry a size: once, few, many, or a class if the clone is expanded.

TRBJ1-4,TRBV30,-,16,-,TGTGCCTGGAGGGACGGGAACCGCGGAACAAATGAAAAACTGTTTTTT,CAWRDGNRGTNEKLFF
TRBJ2-1,TRBV20-1,-,10,-,TGCAGTGCTAGTCTACCTGAGCAGTTCTTC,CSASLPEQFF
TRBJ1-4,TRBV9,-,17,TRBD1,TGTGCCAGCAGCGTAAGTGCAGGGGGCGGTCTCAATGAAAAACTGTTTTTT,CASSVSAGGGLNEKLFF
TRBJ1-3,TRBV28,-,14,-,TGTGCCAGCAGTCTCTACCCGAACGGAAACACCATATATTTT,CASSLYPNGNTIYF
TRBJ1-2,TRBV30,-,12,-,TGTGCCTGGAGTTTAAGGGACTATGGCTACACCTTC,CAWSLRDYGYTF
TRBJ1-2,TRBV2,-,15,-,TGTGCCAGCAGTGATGGGGACAAACGCCCTCTTAGCTACACCTTC,CASSDGDKRPLSYTF
TRBJ2-4,TRBV6-4,-,18,TRBD2,TGTGCCAGCAGTGACCCCGTTGGGGGGGAGGGGGCCAAAAACATTCAGTACTTC,CASSDPVGGEGAKNIQYF
TRBJ2-3,TRBV6-1,-,14,TRBD1,TGTGCCAGCAGAGCACAGGGGGCGGCAGATACGCAGTATTTT,CASRAQGAADTQYF
TRBJ2-5,TRBV7-7,-,13,-,TGTGCTAGCGCTTCTCAGTTTGCTGAGACCCAGTACTTC,CASASQFAETQYF
TRBJ1-5,TRBV30,few,13,-,TGTGCCTGGAGTGGATCGGGAAATCAGCCCCAGCATTTT,CAWSGSGNQPQHF
TRBJ2-1,TRBV28,-,16,TRBD2,TGTGCCAGCAGCCAATCGGGAGGGAGAGGGTACAATGAGCAGTTCTTC,CASSQSGGRGYNEQFF
TRBJ2-1,TRBV30,-,10,-,TGTGCCTGGAGTGTAAATGAGCAGTTCTTC,CAWSVNEQFF
TRBJ2-7,TRBV19,-,16,TRBD2,TGTGCCAGTAGTATAGGACTAGCCGAAGTAAACTACGAGCAGTACTTC,CASSIGLAEVNYEQYF
TRBJ2-1,TRBV30,-,15,-,TGTGCCTGGAGTGTAAGGACGAGCTCCTACAATGAGCAGTTCTTC,CAWSVRTSSYNEQFF
TRBJ1-3,TRBV6-5,-,12,-,TGTGCCAGCGGCGAGAGGGGGAACACCATATATTTT,CASGERGNTIYF
TRBJ1-1,TRBV5-1,-,14,TRBD1,TGCGCCAGCAGCTTCACACAGGGGGATACTGAAGCTTTCTTT,CASSFTQGDTEAFF